This T cell receptor (beta chain) was captured by sequencing in a study of T-cell reconstitution after alpha-beta-depleted transplantation in children. Researchers prepared the TCRbeta library using unique molecular identifiers, the study reports. TCRdb analysed the PCR reads with MiXCR anew, one entry per CDR3 protein. The data hold about 540,000 distinct CDR3 sequences, with 15% to 20% observed a single time. Per the germline V gene, CDR1 is MGHDK and CDR2 is SYGVNS. The CDR3 extends over 13 amino acids. V lost 7 bases and J 1 base, leaving 10 bases between the germline ends. This chain uses TRBV25-1 with TRBJ1-1; D unclear. The sequence came from a human donor who donated a stem cell graft to a child with acute lymphoblastic leukemia. Sequenced here: PBMCs from the stem cell graft donor, sampled from the stem cell graft. CDR3 DNA sequence: TGTGCCAGCACCCGAGCTGAGAACACTGAAGCTTTCTTT. Its protein is CASTRAENTEAFF.